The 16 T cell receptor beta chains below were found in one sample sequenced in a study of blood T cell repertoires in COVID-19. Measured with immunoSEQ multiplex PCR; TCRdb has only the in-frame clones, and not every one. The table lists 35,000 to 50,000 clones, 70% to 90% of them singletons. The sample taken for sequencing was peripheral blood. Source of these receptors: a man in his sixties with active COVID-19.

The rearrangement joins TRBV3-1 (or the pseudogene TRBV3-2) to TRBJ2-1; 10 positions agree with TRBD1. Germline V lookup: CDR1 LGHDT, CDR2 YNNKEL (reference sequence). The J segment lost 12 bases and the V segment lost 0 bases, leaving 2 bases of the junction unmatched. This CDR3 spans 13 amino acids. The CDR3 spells CASSQDRDRGQFF. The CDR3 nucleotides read TGTGCCAGCAGCCAAGATCGGGACAGGGGGCAGTTCTTC.

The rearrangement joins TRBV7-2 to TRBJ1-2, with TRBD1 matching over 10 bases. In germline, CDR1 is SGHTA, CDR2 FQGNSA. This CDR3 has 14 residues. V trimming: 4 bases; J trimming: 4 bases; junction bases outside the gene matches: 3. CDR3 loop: CASSSGTGAYGYTF. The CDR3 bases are TGTGCCAGCAGCTCCGGGACAGGGGCCTATGGCTACACCTTC. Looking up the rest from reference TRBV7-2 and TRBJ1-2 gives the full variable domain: GAGVSQSPSNKVTEKGKDVELRCDPISGHTALYWYRQSLGQGLEFLIYFQGNSAPDKSGLPSDRFSAERTGGSVSTLTIQRTQQEDSAVYLCASSSGTGAYGYTFGSGTRLTVV.

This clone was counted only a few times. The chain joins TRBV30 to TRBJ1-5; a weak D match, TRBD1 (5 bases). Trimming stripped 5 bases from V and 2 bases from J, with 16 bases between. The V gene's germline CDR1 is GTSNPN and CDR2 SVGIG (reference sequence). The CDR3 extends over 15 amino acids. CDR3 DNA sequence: TGTGCCTGGGCGCCTGTCGGGGGGGGCAATCAGCCCCAGCATTTT. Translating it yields CAWAPVGGGNQPQHF.

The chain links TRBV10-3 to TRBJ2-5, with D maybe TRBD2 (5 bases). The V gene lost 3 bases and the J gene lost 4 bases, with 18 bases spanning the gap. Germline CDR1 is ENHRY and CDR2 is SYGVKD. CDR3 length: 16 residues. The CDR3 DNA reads TGTGCCATCAGTGAAGTGTGGGAGCCTATAGGAGAGACCCAGTACTTC. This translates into CAISEVWEPIGETQYF.

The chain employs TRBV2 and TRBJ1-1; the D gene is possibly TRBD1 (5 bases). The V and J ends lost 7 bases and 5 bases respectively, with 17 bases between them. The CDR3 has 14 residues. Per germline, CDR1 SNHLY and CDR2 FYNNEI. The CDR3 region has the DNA TGTGCCAGCACCAGGGACGGGGGGTGGACTGAAGCTTTCTTT. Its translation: CASTRDGGWTEAFF.

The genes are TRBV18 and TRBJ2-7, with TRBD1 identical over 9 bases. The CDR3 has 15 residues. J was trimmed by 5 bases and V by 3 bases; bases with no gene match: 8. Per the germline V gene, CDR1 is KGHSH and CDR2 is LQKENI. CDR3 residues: CASSPPGQGSHEQYF. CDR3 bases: TGTGCCAGCTCACCGCCGGGACAGGGTTCGCACGAGCAGTACTTC.

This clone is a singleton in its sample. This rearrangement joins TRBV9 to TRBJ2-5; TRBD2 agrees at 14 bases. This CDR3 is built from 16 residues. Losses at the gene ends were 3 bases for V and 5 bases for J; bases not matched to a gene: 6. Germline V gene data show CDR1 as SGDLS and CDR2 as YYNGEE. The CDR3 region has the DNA TGTGCCAGCAGCGGCGGGACTAGCGGGAGTTGGGAGACCCAGTACTTC. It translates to CASSGGTSGSWETQYF.

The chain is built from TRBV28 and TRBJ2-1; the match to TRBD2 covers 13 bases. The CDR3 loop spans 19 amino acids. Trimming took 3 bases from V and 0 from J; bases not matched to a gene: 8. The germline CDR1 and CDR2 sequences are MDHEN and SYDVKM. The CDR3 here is CASSFTGLAGYSSYNEQFF. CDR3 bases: TGTGCCAGCAGTTTTACGGGACTAGCGGGGTACTCCTCCTACAATGAGCAGTTCTTC.

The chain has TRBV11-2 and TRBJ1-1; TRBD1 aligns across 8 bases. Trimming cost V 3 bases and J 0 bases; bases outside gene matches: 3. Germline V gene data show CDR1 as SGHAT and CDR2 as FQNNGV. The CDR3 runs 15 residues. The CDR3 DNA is TGTGCCAGCAGCTTCCGGACAGGGATGAACACTGAAGCTTTCTTT. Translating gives CASSFRTGMNTEAFF.

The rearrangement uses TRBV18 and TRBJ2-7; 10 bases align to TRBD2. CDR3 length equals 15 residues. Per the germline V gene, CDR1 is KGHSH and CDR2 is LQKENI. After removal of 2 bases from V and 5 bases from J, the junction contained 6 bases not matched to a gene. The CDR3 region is CASSPRTSGINEQYF. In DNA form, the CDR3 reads TGTGCCAGCTCACCAAGAACTAGCGGGATCAACGAGCAGTACTTC.

CDR3 protein: CASSLNPSVWGNGYTF. The CDR3 DNA is TGTGCCAGCAGCTTAAACCCCTCCGTTTGGGGCAATGGCTACACCTTC. The chain carries TRBV7-3 and TRBJ1-2, with a possible D match to TRBD1 (5 bases). The V gene's germline CDR1 is SGHTA and CDR2 FQGTGA. The V and J ends lost 1 base and 6 bases respectively, with 18 bases between them. CDR3 length: 16 amino acids.

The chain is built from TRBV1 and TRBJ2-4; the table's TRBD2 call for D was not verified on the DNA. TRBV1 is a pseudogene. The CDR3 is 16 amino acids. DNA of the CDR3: TGCACCAGCAGCCAAGATCAGGGACTAGCCAAAAACATTCAGTACTTC. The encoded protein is CTSSQDQGLAKNIQYF.

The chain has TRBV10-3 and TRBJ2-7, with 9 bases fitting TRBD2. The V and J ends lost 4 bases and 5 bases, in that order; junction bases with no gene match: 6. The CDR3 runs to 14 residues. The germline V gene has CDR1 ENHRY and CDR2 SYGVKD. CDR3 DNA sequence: TGTGCCATCAGTGGTAGCGGGAGCGGGAACGAGCAGTACTTC. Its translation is CAISGSGSGNEQYF.

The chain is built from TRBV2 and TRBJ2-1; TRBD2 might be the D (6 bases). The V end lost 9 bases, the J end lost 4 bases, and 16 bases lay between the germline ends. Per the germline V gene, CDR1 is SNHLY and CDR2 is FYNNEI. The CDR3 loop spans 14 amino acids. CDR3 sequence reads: CASDTRDLYNEQFF. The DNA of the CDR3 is TGTGCCAGTGACACCCGGGACTTGTACAATGAGCAGTTCTTC.

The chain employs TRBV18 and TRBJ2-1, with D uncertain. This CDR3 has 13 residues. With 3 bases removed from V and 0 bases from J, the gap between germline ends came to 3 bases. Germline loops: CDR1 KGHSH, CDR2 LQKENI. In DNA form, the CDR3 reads TGTGCCAGCTCACCTAGCTCCTACAATGAGCAGTTCTTC. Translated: CASSPSSYNEQFF.

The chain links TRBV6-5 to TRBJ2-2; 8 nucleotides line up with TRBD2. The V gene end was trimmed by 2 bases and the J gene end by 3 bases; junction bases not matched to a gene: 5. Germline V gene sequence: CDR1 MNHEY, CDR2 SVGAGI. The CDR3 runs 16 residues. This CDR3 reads CASSYTAGDYTGELFF. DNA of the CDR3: TGTGCCAGCAGTTACACAGCGGGAGATTACACCGGGGAGCTGTTTTTT.